This T cell receptor beta chain appears in the sequencing data of a study of early stage breast cancer tumors. Turning to the study itself: Invasive lobular carcinomas made up about 30% of the 12 ER+/PR+/HER2- tumors. Whole-study findings and limits: Functional markers like CD4, CD8 and FOXP3 were missed in bulk sequencing.

Profiled with immunoSEQ multiplex PCR; TCRdb holds only in-frame clones, not every one. Of tens of thousands of clones listed, around 90% were seen once; the top ten hold about 5%. About this clone itself: The antigen is undetermined.

The CDR3 sequence is 15 residues long. Per germline, CDR1 SNHLY and CDR2 FYNNEI. V dropped 4 bases and J dropped 6 bases, with 16 bases sitting between them. The rearrangement uses TRBV2 and TRBJ1-5, with a weak D call TRBD1 (6 bases). The TCR comes from a person aged 65-85 years with breast cancer. The sample taken for sequencing was blood. The CDR3, as DNA: TGTGCCAGCAGTGCCTTGAGGGGGGGAATTCAGCCCCAGCATTTT. Translation gives CASSALRGGIQPQHF. Supplemented by reference TRBV2 and TRBJ1-5, the full variable domain reads EPEVTQTPSHQVTQMGQEVILRCVPISNHLYFYWYRQILGQKVEFLVSFYNNEISEKSEIFDDQFSVERPDGSNFTLKIRSTKLEDSAMYFCASSALRGGIQPQHFGDGTRLSIL.